The 32 T cell receptor beta chains reported below all come from one sample, sequenced in a study of cytomegalovirus exposure and HLA in healthy donors. Use of 60 Vbeta and 13 Jbeta primers characterized the PCR. TCRdb's table, derived via immunoSEQ multiplex PCR, lists solely in-frame clones and lacks some. The sample shows approximately 260,000 clones, about 90% of them seen only once. Sequenced input: PBMCs. The receptors here all came from a girl under 10 years old in good health and CMV-seronegative.

This sequence joins TRBV27 and TRBJ2-7; 16 bases map to TRBD2. The V gene's germline CDR1 is MNHEY and CDR2 SMNVEV (reference sequence). V was clipped by 5 bases and J by 6 bases; unmatched bases: 10. CDR3 size: 17 residues. This chain's CDR3 is CASSTTGLAGGPGEQYF. The CDR3 region has the DNA TGTGCCAGCAGTACGACGGGACTAGCGGGGGGGCCTGGCGAGCAGTACTTC.

The chain couples TRBV21-1 to TRBJ2-2; the DNA was not used to check the table's D call, TRBD2. TRBV21-1 is annotated as a pseudogene. CDR3 length: 17 amino acids. The DNA for the CDR3 is TGTGCCAGCAGCAAATCCAGATCTGCGGGAGACACCGGGGAGCTGTTTTTT. As protein: CASSKSRSAGDTGELFF.

This clone was seen just once. The chain is built from TRBV7-2 and TRBJ1-1, with D tentatively TRBD1 (6 bases). The CDR3 extends over 17 amino acids. Germline V CDR1 and CDR2: SGHTA, FQGNSA. V lost 5 bases and J 0 bases, leaving 19 bases between the germline ends. The chain's CDR3 is CASSPPGTRLMNTEAFF. The DNA for the CDR3 is TGTGCCAGCAGCCCTCCCGGGACACGCTTAATGAACACTGAAGCTTTCTTT.

This clone has only one observation. The chain joins TRBV10-1 to TRBJ1-1; D not certain. Germline CDR1 reads WNHNN; CDR2 reads SYGVQD (reference sequence). V lost 5 bases, J lost 3 bases, and 10 bases lay in between. The CDR3 sequence is 13 residues long. The CDR3 nucleotides are TGCGCCAGCAGTACTAAACGGGACACTGAAGCTTTCTTT. Translating it yields CASSTKRDTEAFF.

This chain links TRBV27 with TRBJ1-5; D is possibly TRBD1 (5 bases). This CDR3 region has 16 residues. Trimming removed 3 bases at V and 2 bases at J, with 14 bases between. Germline CDR1 is MNHEY and CDR2 is SMNVEV (reference sequence). The CDR3 DNA is TGTGCCAGCAGTTTCTTGGGGGGTCTGGGCAATCAGCCCCAGCATTTT. It specifies CASSFLGGLGNQPQHF.

The J gene is TRBJ1-2, the V gene TRBV9, with D unresolved. Germline V gene sequence: CDR1 SGDLS, CDR2 YYNGEE. The CDR3 is 12 residues long. The ends were cut back, 5 bases at V and 4 bases at J, with 9 bases in the middle. CDR3 in amino acids: CASRESGYGYTF. As DNA, the CDR3 is TGTGCCAGCAGGGAGAGTGGCTATGGCTACACCTTC.

The rearrangement uses TRBV11-3 and TRBJ2-1; TRBD1 aligns across 10 bases. The V and J ends lost 1 base and 4 bases, in that order; junction bases with no gene match: 4. Germline values: CDR1 SGHNT, CDR2 YENEEA. The CDR3 length is 16 residues. In DNA, the CDR3 is TGTGCCAGCAGCTTAGGGACAGGGGGTGCTTACAATGAGCAGTTCTTC. Translation: CASSLGTGGAYNEQFF.

This chain connects TRBV19 to TRBJ2-3; D unclear. Germline V gene sequence: CDR1 LNHDA, CDR2 SQIVND (reference sequence). V was cut by 3 bases and J by 1 base, with 5 bases left in between. This CDR3 has 13 amino acids. CDR3 in DNA: TGTGCCAGTAGTATCCAGGGCACAGATACGCAGTATTTT. The encoded protein is CASSIQGTDTQYF.

This chain connects TRBV2 to TRBJ1-1, with D possibly matching TRBD1 (6 bases). Germline V gene sequence: CDR1 SNHLY, CDR2 FYNNEI. V lost 7 bases, J lost 7 bases, and 19 bases lay in between. The CDR3 covers 14 residues. The CDR3 sequence: CASKDLGAQSEAFF. Written as DNA, the CDR3 is TGTGCCAGCAAGGATCTGGGGGCGCAAAGTGAAGCTTTCTTT.

CDR3 in DNA: TGCAGCGTTGGACAAAATAACTATGGCTACACCTTC. Its translation is CSVGQNNYGYTF. This sequence joins TRBV29-1 and TRBJ1-2; unclear D gene. Germline CDR1 is SQVTM and CDR2 is ANQGSEA. The CDR3 spans 12 residues. V lost 4 bases, J lost 1 base, and 7 bases lay in between.

This clone was observed a few times. This rearrangement joins TRBV6-5 to TRBJ1-5; 9 nucleotides agree with TRBD1. CDR1 is MNHEY, CDR2 SVGAGI, per germline. V shed 6 bases and J 7 bases; nucleotides not matched to a gene: 10. CDR3 size: 15 residues. The DNA of the CDR3 is TGTGCCAGCAGCCATACCGGGACAGGGATACAGCCCCAGCATTTT. Protein: CASSHTGTGIQPQHF.

This clone was seen more than once but under ten times. This chain uses TRBV7-3 with TRBJ1-2, with 10 bases that match TRBD1. V dropped 5 bases and J dropped 5; count of bases not matched to a gene: 11. The CDR3 has 16 amino acids. CDR1 is SGHTA, CDR2 FQGTGA, per germline. The CDR3 reads CASSPELAGQGYGYTF. CDR3 bases: TGTGCCAGCAGCCCCGAACTCGCGGGACAGGGGTATGGCTACACCTTC.

The chain combines TRBV12-5 with TRBJ2-3; the match to TRBD1 covers 9 bases. This CDR3 is 15 amino acids long. The ends lost 4 bases at V and 4 bases at J; junction bases unmatched: 6. CDR1 is LGHNT, CDR2 FRNRAP, per germline. The CDR3 sequence is CASGSGTGRSDTQYF. The DNA of the CDR3 is TGTGCTAGTGGTTCGGGGACAGGGCGGTCAGATACGCAGTATTTT.

The chain combines TRBV6-5 with TRBJ1-1; TRBD1 aligns across 7 bases. The J segment lost 10 bases and the V segment lost 5 bases, leaving 10 bases of the junction unmatched. CDR1 and CDR2 from the germline V gene are MNHEY and SVGAGI. The CDR3 totals 13 residues. CDR3 protein: CASSPGTDRVAFF. CDR3 DNA sequence: TGTGCCAGCAGTCCCGGGACAGATAGGGTAGCTTTCTTT.

The V call is TRBV6-5, the J call TRBJ2-7; D is ambiguous. Near its end, the DNA agrees better with TRBJ2-1, so the J call may be wrong. The CDR3 length is 11 residues. CDR1 and CDR2 from the germline V gene are MNHEY and SVGAGI. In DNA, the CDR3 is TGTGCCAGCAGAACCAACTACGAGCAGTTCTTC. This translates into CASRTNYEQFF.

The chain joins TRBV11-2 to TRBJ2-5; tentative D call: TRBD2 (5 bases). The CDR3 runs 17 residues. Trimming removed 5 bases at V and 3 bases at J, with 22 bases between. Germline V gives CDR1 SGHAT, CDR2 FQNNGV. The CDR3 DNA sequence: TGTGCCAGCAGCGCAAGTACCCCGGAGGTCAAGGAAGAGACCCAGTACTTC. Translated, it gives CASSASTPEVKEETQYF.

The CDR3 nucleotides read TGTGCCAGCAGCTTAGGACTCTATAGGGAGCTGTTTTTT. Its translation is CASSLGLYRELFF. The chain is built from TRBV7-2 and TRBJ2-2; D is undetermined. The CDR3 runs to 13 residues. Germline assignment: CDR1 SGHTA and CDR2 FQGNSA. Trimming pared 1 base from V and 9 bases from J, leaving 9 bases between.

The chain is built from TRBV9 and TRBJ2-7, with 7 bases fitting TRBD2. The CDR3 covers 15 residues. CDR1 and CDR2 from the germline V gene are SGDLS and YYNGEE. V trimming: 2 bases; J trimming: 2 bases; junction bases outside the gene matches: 7. CDR3 bases: TGTGCCAGCAGCGTTGGCGGGGGTGCCACCTACGAGCAGTACTTC. Translating it yields CASSVGGGATYEQYF.

The chain has TRBV4-1 and TRBJ2-3; TRBD1 aligns across 11 bases. V shed 3 bases, J shed 5 bases, and the junction held 13 bases outside the gene matches. Looked up from germline, CDR1 is MGHRA and CDR2 is YSYEKL. The CDR3 consists of 18 residues. In DNA, the CDR3 is TGCGCCAGCAGCCATCCTATTAGGACAGGGGGCGAGAAAGATACGCAGTATTTT. Protein sequence: CASSHPIRTGGEKDTQYF.

This clone was counted only a few times. The J gene is TRBJ1-1, the V gene TRBV19, with 7 bases identical to TRBD1. CDR3 length: 14 amino acids. Germline V gene data show CDR1 as LNHDA and CDR2 as SQIVND (reference sequence). Losses at the gene ends were 4 bases for V and 3 bases for J; bases not matched to a gene: 5. The CDR3 coding sequence is TGTGCCAGTAGTAGGACAGGAGAGTACACTGAAGCTTTCTTT. This sequence encodes CASSRTGEYTEAFF.

This chain joins TRBV19 and TRBJ1-2, with D maybe TRBD1 (6 bases). V lost 1 base and J 4 bases, leaving 16 bases between the germline ends. The CDR3 is 16 amino acids. Germline CDR1 and CDR2: LNHDA and SQIVND (reference sequence). CDR3 bases: TGTGCCAGTAGTATAGGAGGGGGGGTGATCGCCTATGGCTACACCTTC. It yields the protein CASSIGGGVIAYGYTF.

The J gene is TRBJ2-2, the V gene TRBV5-1, with 8 bases aligning to TRBD2. Per the germline V gene, CDR1 is SGHRS and CDR2 is YFSETQ. This CDR3 comprises 14 residues. The V segment lost 9 bases and the J segment 3 bases; nucleotides outside the gene matches: 7. For the CDR3, the DNA is TGCGCCACGCGGGGGGCCAGCGACACCGGGGAGCTGTTTTTT. It encodes CATRGASDTGELFF. The whole variable domain, filled in from reference TRBV5-1 and TRBJ2-2, reads KAGVTQTPRYLIKTRGQQVTLSCSPISGHRSVSWYQQTPGQGLQFLFEYFSETQRNKGNFPGRFSGRQFSNSRSEMNVSTLELGDSALYLCATRGASDTGELFFGEGSRLTVL.

The sample holds a few counts of this clone. The CDR3 bases are TGTGCCAGCAGCTTTTGGACAGGGTTGTCGGTCGAGCAGTACTTC. Its translation is CASSFWTGLSVEQYF. The chain joins TRBV5-6 to TRBJ2-7; 8 bases line up with TRBD1. Looked up from germline, CDR1 is SGHDT and CDR2 is YYEEEE. The ends lost 2 bases at V and 6 bases at J; junction bases unmatched: 10. The CDR3 loop spans 15 amino acids.

The chain couples TRBV30 to TRBJ2-7; 7 nucleotides align to TRBD2. Looked up from germline, CDR1 is GTSNPN and CDR2 is SVGIG (reference sequence). The V gene end was trimmed by 0 bases and the J gene end by 6 bases; junction bases not matched to a gene: 2. The CDR3 totals 12 residues. As DNA, the CDR3 is TGTGCCTGGAGTGTTGTAGCGGGCGAGCAGTACTTC. Amino acids: CAWSVVAGEQYF.

The V and J genes are TRBV28 and TRBJ2-7, with a weak D call TRBD1 (6 bases). Germline assignment: CDR1 MDHEN and CDR2 SYDVKM. V lost 7 bases to trimming and J lost 4 bases, with 17 bases between them. CDR3 size: 14 residues. The CDR3 DNA reads TGTGCCAGCACCGTAAGACTTACAGGGTACGAGCAGTACTTC. Its protein is CASTVRLTGYEQYF.

The chain is built from TRBV2 and TRBJ2-3; D is possibly TRBD2 (5 bases). The V end was cut by 6 bases, the J end by 2 bases, with 6 bases between. The germline gives CDR1 SNHLY, CDR2 FYNNEI. The CDR3 contains 12 residues. The CDR3 nucleotides are TGTGCCAGCAGGAGGGTCACAGATACGCAGTATTTT. Its translation: CASRRVTDTQYF. Using reference TRBV2 and TRBJ2-3 for the parts outside the CDR3, the full variable domain is EPEVTQTPSHQVTQMGQEVILRCVPISNHLYFYWYRQILGQKVEFLVSFYNNEISEKSEIFDDQFSVERPDGSNFTLKIRSTKLEDSAMYFCASRRVTDTQYFGPGTRLTVL.

The V and J genes are TRBV7-2 and TRBJ1-5; TRBD1 agrees at 8 bases. CDR3 length equals 16 residues. Germline CDR1 and CDR2: SGHTA and FQGNSA. V lost 1 base, J lost 7 bases, and 9 bases stayed unmatched. DNA of the CDR3: TGTGCCAGCAGCTTAGGTGGACAGGGCGGGCGACAGCCCCAGCATTTT. Residues: CASSLGGQGGRQPQHF.

This chain connects TRBV4-1 to TRBJ2-2; no reliable D call. There are 15 residues in the CDR3. Germline V lookup: CDR1 MGHRA, CDR2 YSYEKL. Between the trimmed V and J ends, which lost 3 bases and 2 bases, there was a span of 10 bases. CDR3 DNA: TGCGCCAGCAGCCACACTGACATAAACACCGGGGAGCTGTTTTTT. This encodes CASSHTDINTGELFF.

V and J are TRBV6-5 and TRBJ2-1; no definite D call. The V gene lost 9 bases and the J gene lost 10 bases, with 25 bases spanning the gap. The CDR3 length is 15 residues. Germline loops: CDR1 MNHEY, CDR2 SVGAGI. The CDR3 DNA follows: TGTGCCAGTCATACTGTAAGACTTCCCCCGAGGGAGCAGTTCTTC. As protein: CASHTVRLPPREQFF.

The chain recombines TRBV27 with TRBJ1-1, with D uncertain. The germline V and J ends were trimmed by 7 bases and 1 base, with 13 bases remaining between them. The CDR3 covers 14 residues. The germline CDR1 and CDR2 sequences are MNHEY and SMNVEV (reference sequence). The chain's CDR3 is CASTRGPGNTEAFF. CDR3 DNA sequence: TGTGCCAGCACCCGAGGGCCGGGGAACACTGAAGCTTTCTTT.

CDR3 protein: CAWSVRWDRVGTEAFF. The CDR3 DNA sequence: TGTGCCTGGAGTGTACGTTGGGACAGGGTTGGCACTGAAGCTTTCTTT. The chain is built from TRBV30 and TRBJ1-1, with 9 nucleotides matching TRBD1. The V and J ends lost 0 bases and 4 bases, in that order; junction bases with no gene match: 9. The CDR3 contains 16 residues. The germline gives CDR1 GTSNPN, CDR2 SVGIG (reference sequence).

The chain employs TRBV21-1 and TRBJ2-3; TRBD2, as called in the table, went unchecked against the DNA. TRBV21-1 is an annotated pseudogene. CDR3 length equals 19 residues. CDR3 sequence reads: CASSKSYGLAGASTDTQYF. CDR3 nucleotides: TGTGCCAGCAGCAAAAGTTATGGGCTAGCGGGAGCTAGCACAGATACGCAGTATTTT.